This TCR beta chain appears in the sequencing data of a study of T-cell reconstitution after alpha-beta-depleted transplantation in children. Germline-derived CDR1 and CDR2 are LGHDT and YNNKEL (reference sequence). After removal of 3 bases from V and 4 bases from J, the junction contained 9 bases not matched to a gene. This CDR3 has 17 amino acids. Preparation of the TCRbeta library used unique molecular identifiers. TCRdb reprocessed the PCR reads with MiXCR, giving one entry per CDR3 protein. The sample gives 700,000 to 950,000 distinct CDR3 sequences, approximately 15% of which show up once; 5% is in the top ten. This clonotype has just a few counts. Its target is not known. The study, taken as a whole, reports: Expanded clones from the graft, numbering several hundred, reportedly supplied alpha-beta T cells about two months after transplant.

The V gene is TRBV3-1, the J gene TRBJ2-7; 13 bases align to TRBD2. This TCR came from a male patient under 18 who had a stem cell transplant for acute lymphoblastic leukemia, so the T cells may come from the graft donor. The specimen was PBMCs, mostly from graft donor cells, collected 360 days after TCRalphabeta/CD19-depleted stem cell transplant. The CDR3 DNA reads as TGTGCCAGCAGCCAGGGACCCGGGACTAGCGGGAAGTACGAGCAGTACTTC. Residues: CASSQGPGTSGKYEQYF.